Following are 27 T cell receptor beta chains from one sample sequenced in a study of PD-1 blockade in classical Hodgkin lymphoma. Time point meaning: cycle 4 day 1 (C4D1), after around six weeks of nivolumab. Relapse was seen in all patients after autologous stem cell transplantation, and brentuximab vedotin exposure was variable. Clones were sequenced by immunoSEQ multiplex PCR, and TCRdb holds only the in-frame ones, with some missing. The sample contains just under 45,000 clones, just over 65% of which appear only once. Here the sequenced sample was peripheral blood mononuclear cells (PBMCs), taken before the fourth cycle of nivolumab. These receptors originate from a human donor with classical Hodgkin lymphoma.

The chain joins TRBV4-1 to TRBJ2-3; a weak D match, TRBD2 (6 bases). Germline lookup yields CDR1 MGHRA and CDR2 YSYEKL. The CDR3 covers 19 residues. With 3 bases removed from V and 0 bases from J, the gap between germline ends came to 22 bases. CDR3 protein: CASSHPAHRAGLSTDTQYF. The CDR3 DNA follows: TGCGCCAGCAGCCACCCCGCACACCGAGCGGGCCTTAGCACAGATACGCAGTATTTT.

The rearrangement joins TRBV5-6 to TRBJ2-1; 9 nucleotides align to TRBD2. The V gene's germline CDR1 is SGHDT and CDR2 YYEEEE. Germline trimming cut 1 base from V and 0 bases from J; bases unmatched to any gene: 5. The length of the CDR3 is 17 residues. CDR3 region: CASSLSLTSGSYNEQFF. Written as DNA, the CDR3 is TGTGCCAGCAGCTTGTCCCTGACTAGCGGCTCCTACAATGAGCAGTTCTTC.

This chain connects TRBV30 to TRBJ1-5; D not resolved. The CDR3 sequence is 13 residues long. V was pared by 2 bases and J by 0 bases, with 5 bases between. The germline CDR1 and CDR2 sequences are GTSNPN and SVGIG (reference sequence). The CDR3 here is CAWSFDSNQPQHF. The CDR3 coding sequence is TGTGCCTGGAGTTTCGATAGCAATCAGCCCCAGCATTTT.

The chain has TRBV18 and TRBJ1-1; TRBD1 agrees at 9 bases. Unmatched junction bases numbered 4, after V lost 3 bases and J lost 5 bases. CDR1 is KGHSH, CDR2 LQKENI, per germline. The CDR3 contains 14 residues. The CDR3 loop reads CASSPRDRATEAFF. In nucleotides, the CDR3 is TGTGCCAGCTCACCCCGGGACAGGGCTACTGAAGCTTTCTTT.

V usage is TRBV7-9 and J usage is TRBJ1-1; D not certain. The CDR3 totals 15 residues. The V gene's germline CDR1 is SEHNR and CDR2 FQNEAQ (reference sequence). V lost 1 base to trimming and J lost 4 bases, with 13 bases between them. CDR3 sequence: CASSLDPGVTTEAFF. The CDR3, as DNA: TGTGCCAGCAGCTTAGATCCCGGGGTGACCACTGAAGCTTTCTTT.

The chain joins TRBV28 to TRBJ2-7; TRBD2 agrees at 8 bases. Trimming took 2 bases from V and 6 from J; bases not matched to a gene: 9. Germline lookup yields CDR1 MDHEN and CDR2 SYDVKM. The CDR3 spans 15 residues. The CDR3 region has the DNA TGTGCCAGCAGTTTAAGCGGGAGAGGAGGGGTCGAGCAGTACTTC. Its protein product is CASSLSGRGGVEQYF.

The chain has TRBV9 and TRBJ2-3, with 7 bases identical to TRBD1. The CDR3 covers 17 residues. J was trimmed by 0 bases and V by 0 bases; bases with no gene match: 7. The V gene's germline CDR1 is SGDLS and CDR2 YYNGEE. CDR3 amino acids: CASSVEQGTSSTDTQYF. The CDR3 DNA follows: TGTGCCAGCAGCGTAGAACAGGGGACCTCTAGCACAGATACGCAGTATTTT. Supplemented by reference TRBV9 and TRBJ2-3, the full variable domain reads DSGVTQTPKHLITATGQRVTLRCSPRSGDLSVYWYQQSLDQGLQFLIQYYNGEERAKGNILERFSAQQFPDLHSELNLSSLELGDSALYFCASSVEQGTSSTDTQYFGPGTRLTVL.

This chain joins TRBV19 and TRBJ1-1; 8 nucleotides match TRBD1. The germline CDR1 and CDR2 sequences are LNHDA and SQIVND (reference sequence). This CDR3 region has 13 residues. Trimming took 8 bases from V and 3 from J; bases not matched to a gene: 5. The chain's CDR3 is CASSDRGDTEAFF. CDR3 coding DNA: TGTGCCAGTTCCGACAGGGGCGACACTGAAGCTTTCTTT.

This clone is medium-sized by share. J is TRBJ1-3 and V is TRBV7-9; D is unclear. Trimming stripped 0 bases from V and 12 bases from J, with 12 bases between. Germline values: CDR1 SEHNR, CDR2 FQNEAQ (reference sequence). CDR3 size: 13 residues. CDR3 region: CASSLAIPLGIYF. CDR3 bases: TGTGCCAGCAGCTTAGCTATTCCCCTTGGCATATATTTT.

This clone was recorded only once. The chain uses TRBV7-2 and TRBJ2-1; 11 bases match TRBD2. The germline gives CDR1 SGHTA, CDR2 FQGNSA. Trimming cost V 2 bases and J 7 bases; bases outside gene matches: 10. This CDR3 has 17 residues. The CDR3 reads CASSLQPSGRMVNEQFF. The CDR3 coding sequence is TGTGCCAGCAGCTTACAGCCTAGCGGGAGGATGGTTAATGAGCAGTTCTTC.

V usage is TRBV6-5 and J usage is TRBJ1-1; TRBD1 matches at 7 bases. The CDR3 is 13 amino acids. Germline loops: CDR1 MNHEY, CDR2 SVGAGI. The trim removed 6 bases at V and 4 bases at J, leaving 5 bases unmatched. The CDR3 loop reads CASRRGRITEAFF. In nucleotides, the CDR3 is TGTGCCAGCAGGAGGGGGCGCATCACTGAAGCTTTCTTT.

This chain connects TRBV28 to TRBJ2-3, with 10 bases aligning to TRBD1. This CDR3 is 16 amino acids long. Germline values: CDR1 MDHEN, CDR2 SYDVKM. V shed 4 bases, J shed 2 bases, and the junction held 6 bases outside the gene matches. The CDR3 protein is CASSSPGQGHTDTQYF. The CDR3 nucleotides read TGTGCCAGCAGTTCTCCGGGACAGGGGCACACAGATACGCAGTATTTT.

This clone was detected a few times. The genes are TRBV5-1 and TRBJ2-2; D may be TRBD2 (5 bases). Deletions cut 2 bases from V and 6 bases from J, with 14 bases between. The CDR3 length is 15 residues. Germline CDR1 SGHRS, CDR2 YFSETQ. The CDR3 region is CASSFQSGSAGELFF. The CDR3 DNA sequence: TGCGCCAGCAGCTTTCAAAGCGGAAGCGCCGGGGAGCTGTTTTTT.

This chain links TRBV20-1 with TRBJ2-1; 8 bases are a match to TRBD2. The CDR3 spans 10 residues. With 3 bases clipped from V and 13 bases from J, the junction kept 2 bases outside the gene matches. Germline V CDR1 and CDR2: DFQATT, SNEGSKA (reference sequence). The CDR3 region is CSASGGAQFF. The CDR3 region has the DNA TGCAGTGCTAGCGGGGGGGCACAGTTCTTC.

This sequence joins TRBV5-1 and TRBJ1-5; 7 bases are a match to TRBD1. Germline V lookup: CDR1 SGHRS, CDR2 YFSETQ. The CDR3 consists of 16 residues. V was clipped by 5 bases and J by 4 bases; unmatched bases: 12. CDR3 DNA: TGCGCCAGCAGTAAACTGCCCGGACAGGTTAATCAGCCCCAGCATTTT. Translating it yields CASSKLPGQVNQPQHF.

The V call is TRBV4-3, the J call TRBJ2-3; 11 bases map to TRBD2. Looked up from germline, CDR1 is LGHNA and CDR2 is YSLEER. This CDR3 contains 19 residues. Trimming removed 0 bases from V and 2 bases from J; junction bases left unmatched: 10. Here the CDR3 reads CASSQDLTSGGVATDTQYF. CDR3 DNA: TGCGCCAGCAGCCAAGATTTAACTAGCGGGGGTGTCGCCACAGATACGCAGTATTTT.

The rearrangement links TRBV4-3 to TRBJ1-1, with 7 bases identical to TRBD1. With V trimmed by 4 bases and J by 5 bases, 10 bases remained unmatched. Germline V gene data show CDR1 as LGHNA and CDR2 as YSLEER. This CDR3 contains 15 residues. The CDR3 loop is CASSRSTGLGTEAFF. The CDR3 DNA reads as TGCGCCAGCAGCCGATCGACAGGGTTGGGAACTGAAGCTTTCTTT.

The chain employs TRBV28 and TRBJ2-1; 10 bases match TRBD2. V dropped 6 bases and J dropped 2; count of bases not matched to a gene: 4. The germline V gene has CDR1 MDHEN and CDR2 SYDVKM. CDR3 length equals 15 residues. The CDR3 DNA follows: TGTGCCAGCAGCCTCACTAGCGGGACCTACAATGAGCAGTTCTTC. Its translation is CASSLTSGTYNEQFF.

The count of this clone is one. This chain joins TRBV19 and TRBJ1-5; D is possibly TRBD1 (6 bases). The CDR3 runs 16 residues. With 4 bases removed from V and 2 bases from J, the gap between germline ends came to 15 bases. The germline V gene encodes CDR1 LNHDA and CDR2 SQIVND (reference sequence). The CDR3 is CASSTEQGNGNQPQHF. The DNA of the CDR3 is TGTGCCAGTAGTACAGAGCAGGGGAACGGCAATCAGCCCCAGCATTTT.

The chain carries TRBV28 and TRBJ2-4; no clear D gene. In germline, CDR1 is MDHEN, CDR2 SYDVKM. CDR3 length equals 16 residues. Trimming took off 5 bases at V and 0 bases at J, with 14 bases between the two ends. The DNA for the CDR3 is TGTGCCAGCAGTCCCGAACAGTTTCTAGCCAAAAACATTCAGTACTTC. This gives the protein CASSPEQFLAKNIQYF.

V gene TRBV15 combines with J gene TRBJ2-3; no firm D call. Trimming took 0 bases from V and 2 from J, leaving 3 bases between them. From germline, CDR1 is LNHNV and CDR2 YYDKDF (reference sequence). The CDR3 is made up of 13 amino acids. The CDR3: CATSREFTDTQYF. CDR3 coding DNA: TGTGCCACCAGCAGAGAGTTCACAGATACGCAGTATTTT.

The V and J genes are TRBV6-4 and TRBJ1-5; D unresolved. The CDR3 is made up of 13 amino acids. Germline CDR1 reads MRHNA; CDR2 reads SNTAGT. Between the trimmed V and J ends, which lost 4 bases and 3 bases, there was a span of 7 bases. The DNA of the CDR3 is TGTGCCAGCAGTGCACAGCCCAATCAGCCCCAGCATTTT. Its translation: CASSAQPNQPQHF.

The chain couples TRBV9 to TRBJ2-7; 7 nucleotides line up with TRBD2. The CDR3 sequence is 15 residues long. Trimming cost V 4 bases and J 5 bases; bases outside gene matches: 12. Germline V CDR1 and CDR2: SGDLS, YYNGEE. The CDR3 loop is CASSRGDSTFHEQYF. In DNA, the CDR3 is TGTGCCAGCAGCCGGGGGGACTCAACTTTTCACGAGCAGTACTTC.

The chain uses TRBV6-5 and TRBJ2-5; D call uncertain. The germline CDR1 and CDR2 sequences are MNHEY and SVGAGI. This CDR3 comprises 13 residues. Trimming cost V 0 bases and J 5 bases, with 7 bases left between them. CDR3 sequence: CASSYSEGETQYF. The DNA of the CDR3 is TGTGCCAGCAGTTACTCGGAAGGGGAGACCCAGTACTTC.

The chain combines TRBV19 with TRBJ2-3; 9 bases map to TRBD1. The CDR3 runs to 15 residues. V shed 6 bases and J 4 bases; nucleotides not matched to a gene: 8. The germline CDR1 and CDR2 sequences are LNHDA and SQIVND (reference sequence). CDR3: CASSIPGQGADTQYF. The CDR3 nucleotides are TGTGCCAGTAGCATTCCGGGACAGGGTGCAGATACGCAGTATTTT.

The chain recombines TRBV14 with TRBJ2-7; 8 nucleotides match TRBD1. Germline V CDR1 and CDR2: SGHDN, FVKESK. The CDR3 is 15 amino acids. V dropped 1 base and J dropped 2; count of bases not matched to a gene: 4. DNA for the CDR3: TGTGCCAGCAGCCAAGGGACAGGGCGCGCCTACGAGCAGTACTTC. Protein sequence: CASSQGTGRAYEQYF.

This clone showed up just a few times. The genes are TRBV30 and TRBJ1-2, with D unclear. V lost 0 bases to trimming and J lost 2 bases, with 13 bases between them. CDR1 is GTSNPN and CDR2 is SVGIG in the germline V gene (reference sequence). The length of the CDR3 is 15 residues. This chain's CDR3 is CAWSVRATGNYGYTF. The CDR3 DNA reads TGTGCCTGGAGTGTACGGGCGACGGGAAACTATGGCTACACCTTC.